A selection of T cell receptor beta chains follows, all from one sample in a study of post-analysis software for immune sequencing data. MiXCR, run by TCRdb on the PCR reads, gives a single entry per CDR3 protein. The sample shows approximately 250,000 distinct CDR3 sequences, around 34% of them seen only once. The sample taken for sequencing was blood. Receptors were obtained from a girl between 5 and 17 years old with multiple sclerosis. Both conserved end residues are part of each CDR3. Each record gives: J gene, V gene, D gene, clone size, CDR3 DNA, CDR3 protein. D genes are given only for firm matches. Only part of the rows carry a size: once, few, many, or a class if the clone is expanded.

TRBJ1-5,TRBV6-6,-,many,TGTGCCAGCAGTCATACAGGGCACAATCAGCCCCAGCATTTT,CASSHTGHNQPQHF
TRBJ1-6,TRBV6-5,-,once,TGTGCCAGCAGTTACAGGAAGAGCTCCTATAATTCACCCCTCCACTTT,CASSYRKSSYNSPLHF
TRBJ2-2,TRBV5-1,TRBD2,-,TGCGCCAGCAGCTCGGGACTAGCGGGAGGGCCGATCACCGGGGAGCTGTTTTTT,CASSSGLAGGPITGELFF
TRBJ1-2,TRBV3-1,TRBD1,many,TGTGCCAGCAGCCAAGCGCCGGACAGGGGCAATGGCTACACCTTC,CASSQAPDRGNGYTF
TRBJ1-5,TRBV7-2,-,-,TGTGCCAGCAGCTTGACCGGGGATACTTATAGCAATCAGCCCCAGCATTTT,CASSLTGDTYSNQPQHF
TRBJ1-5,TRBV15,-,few,TGTGCCACCATGGCGAGGGTAGGGAGCAATCAGCCCCAGCATTTT,CATMARVGSNQPQHF
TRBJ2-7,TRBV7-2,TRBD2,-,TGTGCCAGCGGAGGGAGGACTAGCGGGAGAGGGTCCTACAATGAGCAGTACTTC,CASGGRTSGRGSYNEQYF
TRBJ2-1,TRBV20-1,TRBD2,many,TGCAGTGCGGTGCCGGGGACTAGCGGGAGTGTAGAGCAGTTCTTC,CSAVPGTSGSVEQFF
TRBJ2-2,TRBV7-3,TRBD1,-,TGTGCCAGCAGTTCCGGACAGGTCCGGAACACCGGGGAGCTGTTTTTT,CASSSGQVRNTGELFF
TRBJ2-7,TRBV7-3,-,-,TGTGCCAGCAGCTTACAGGGAGGAGGGTACGAGCAGTACTTC,CASSLQGGGYEQYF
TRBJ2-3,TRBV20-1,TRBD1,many,TGCAGTGCTAAATTCCGGGACAGCCCCGAGGCACTTACGCAGTATTTT,CSAKFRDSPEALTQYF
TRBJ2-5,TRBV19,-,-,TGTGCCAGTAGTGCAATCAGGGGTGGTGAGACCCAGTACTTC,CASSAIRGGETQYF
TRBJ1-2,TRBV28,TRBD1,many,TGTGCCAGCAGTTCTCCCTCGGACAGGGGGCGGCGTGGCTACACCTTC,CASSSPSDRGRRGYTF
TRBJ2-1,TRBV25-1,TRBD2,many,TGTGCCAGCAGTGAGGGGATAGCGGGAGACCCCTACAATGAGCAGTTCTTC,CASSEGIAGDPYNEQFF
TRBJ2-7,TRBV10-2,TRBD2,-,TGCGCCAGCAGTGAGTTCCTAGCGGGAGCTGGGTACGAGCAGTACTTC,CASSEFLAGAGYEQYF
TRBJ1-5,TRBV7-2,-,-,TGTGCCAGCAGCTGCGTTTATAGCAAGCAGCCCCAGCATTTT,CASSCVYSKQPQHF
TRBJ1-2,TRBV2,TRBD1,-,TGTGCCAGCAGTACCGGGACAGGGCCTAACTATGGCTACACCTTC,CASSTGTGPNYGYTF
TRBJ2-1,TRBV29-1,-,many,TGCAGCGTAGGACACACAGCAAGCTCCTACAATGAGCAGTTCTTC,CSVGHTASSYNEQFF
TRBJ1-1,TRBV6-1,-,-,TGTGCCAGCAGTGTTCGTTCGGAGGAGTCTGAAGCTTTCTTT,CASSVRSEESEAFF
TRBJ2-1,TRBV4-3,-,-,TGCGCCAGCAGCCAAGATGGAACCCAAACTGATGAGCAGTTCTTC,CASSQDGTQTDEQFF
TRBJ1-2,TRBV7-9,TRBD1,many,TGTGCCAGCAGCTTGCAGGGACAGGGGAACTATGGCTACACCTTC,CASSLQGQGNYGYTF
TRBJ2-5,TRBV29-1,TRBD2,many,TGCAGCGTCCTAGCGGGAGGGCCGCGGACCCAGTACTTC,CSVLAGGPRTQYF
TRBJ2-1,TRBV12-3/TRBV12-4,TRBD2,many,TGTGCCAGCAGTTTGAGTAGCGGGGGCGATGAGCAGTTCTTC,CASSLSSGGDEQFF
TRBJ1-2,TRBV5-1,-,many,TGCGCCAGCAGCTTGGACCAGCTTAACTATGGCTACACCTTC,CASSLDQLNYGYTF
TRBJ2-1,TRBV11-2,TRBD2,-,TGTGCCAGCAGCTTATCGAGCGGGGAATACAATGAGCAGTTCTTC,CASSLSSGEYNEQFF
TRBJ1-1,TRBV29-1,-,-,TGCAGCGCCTACGGGCGGGGGACTGAAGCTTTCTTT,CSAYGRGTEAFF
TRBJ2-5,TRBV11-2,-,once,TGTGCCAGCAGCTTAGTAGGTGCTAGCGACCAAGAGACCCAGTACTTC,CASSLVGASDQETQYF
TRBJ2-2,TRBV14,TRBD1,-,TGTGCCAGCAGCCGTCGACAGGGCGGATCCGGGGAGCTGTTTTTT,CASSRRQGGSGELFF
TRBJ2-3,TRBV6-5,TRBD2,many,TGTGCCAGCAGAGCGGGGGTCCTGAATACGCAGTATTTT,CASRAGVLNTQYF
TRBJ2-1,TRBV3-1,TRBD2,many,TGTGCCAGCAGCCCCCCCGGGACTAGCGAGTATAGTGAGCAGTTCTTC,CASSPPGTSEYSEQFF
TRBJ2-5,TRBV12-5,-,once,TGTGCTAGTGGTTTGTCCCCGGAGACCCAGTACTTC,CASGLSPETQYF
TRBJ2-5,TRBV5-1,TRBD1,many,TGCGCCAGCAGCCGTCATCTCGGACAGGGGGAAGAGACCCAGTACTTC,CASSRHLGQGEETQYF
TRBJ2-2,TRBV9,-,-,TGTGCCAGCAGCGTACAGGCCGGGACCGGGGAGCTGTTTTTT,CASSVQAGTGELFF